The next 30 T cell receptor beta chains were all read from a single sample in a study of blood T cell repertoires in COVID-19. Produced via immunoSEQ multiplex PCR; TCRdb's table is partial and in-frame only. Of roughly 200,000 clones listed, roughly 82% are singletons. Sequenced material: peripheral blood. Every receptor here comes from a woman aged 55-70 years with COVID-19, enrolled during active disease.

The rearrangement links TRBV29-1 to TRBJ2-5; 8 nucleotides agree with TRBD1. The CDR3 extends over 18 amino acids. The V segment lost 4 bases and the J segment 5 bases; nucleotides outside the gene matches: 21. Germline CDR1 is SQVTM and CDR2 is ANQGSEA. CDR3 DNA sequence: TGCAGCGTTGGGGGCCCTGAATTGGACAGGGTCTCTCTGGAGACCCAGTACTTC. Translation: CSVGGPELDRVSLETQYF.

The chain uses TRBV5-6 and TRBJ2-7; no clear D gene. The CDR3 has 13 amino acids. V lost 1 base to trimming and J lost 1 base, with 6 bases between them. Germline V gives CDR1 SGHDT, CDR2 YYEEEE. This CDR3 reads CASSLSFSYEQYV. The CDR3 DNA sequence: TGTGCCAGCAGCTTGTCATTTTCCTACGAGCAGTACGTC.

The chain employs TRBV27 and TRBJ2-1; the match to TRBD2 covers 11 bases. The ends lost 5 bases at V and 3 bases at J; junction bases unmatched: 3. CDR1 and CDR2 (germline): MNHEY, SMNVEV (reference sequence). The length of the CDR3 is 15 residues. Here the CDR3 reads CASSTTSGSYNEQFF. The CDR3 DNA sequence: TGTGCCAGCAGTACAACTAGCGGGAGCTACAATGAGCAGTTCTTC.

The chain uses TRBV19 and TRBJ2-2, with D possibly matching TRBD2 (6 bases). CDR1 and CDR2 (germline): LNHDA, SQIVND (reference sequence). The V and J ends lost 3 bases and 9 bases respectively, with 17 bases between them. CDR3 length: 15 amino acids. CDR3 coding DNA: TGTGCCAGTAGTATGAGAGGAACGCGGGGCTGGGAGCTGTTTTTT. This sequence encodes CASSMRGTRGWELFF.

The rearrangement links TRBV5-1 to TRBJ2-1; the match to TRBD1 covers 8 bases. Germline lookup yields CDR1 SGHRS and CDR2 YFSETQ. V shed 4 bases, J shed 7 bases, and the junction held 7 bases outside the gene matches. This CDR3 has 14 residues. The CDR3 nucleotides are TGCGCCAGCAGCAGACAGGGGCGCGGTAATGAGCAGTTCTTC. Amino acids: CASSRQGRGNEQFF.

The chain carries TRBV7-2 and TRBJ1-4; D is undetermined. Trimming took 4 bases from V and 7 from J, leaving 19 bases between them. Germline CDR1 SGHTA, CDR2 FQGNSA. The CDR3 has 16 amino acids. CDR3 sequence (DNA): TGTGCCAGCAGCTCCGCAGGTTTGAGGGTTGGTGAAAAACTGTTTTTT. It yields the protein CASSSAGLRVGEKLFF.

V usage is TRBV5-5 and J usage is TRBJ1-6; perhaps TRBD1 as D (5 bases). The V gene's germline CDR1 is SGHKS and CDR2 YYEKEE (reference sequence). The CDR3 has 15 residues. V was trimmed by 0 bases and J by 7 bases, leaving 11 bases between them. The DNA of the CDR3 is TGTGCCAGCAGCTTGGGTCAGGGAGGCAATTCACCCCTCCACTTT. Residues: CASSLGQGGNSPLHF. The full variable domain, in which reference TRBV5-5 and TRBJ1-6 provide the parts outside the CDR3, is DAGVTQSPTHLIKTRGQQVTLRCSPISGHKSVSWYQQVLGQGPQFIFQYYEKEERGRGNFPDRFSARQFPNYSSELNVNALLLGDSALYLCASSLGQGGNSPLHFGNGTRLTVT.

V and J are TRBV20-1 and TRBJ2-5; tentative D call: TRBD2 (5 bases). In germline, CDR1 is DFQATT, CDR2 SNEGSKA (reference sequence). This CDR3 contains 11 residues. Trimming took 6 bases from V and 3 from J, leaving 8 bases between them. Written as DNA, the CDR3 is TGCAGTGCGTTGAGGGAAGAGACCCAGTACTTC. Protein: CSALREETQYF.

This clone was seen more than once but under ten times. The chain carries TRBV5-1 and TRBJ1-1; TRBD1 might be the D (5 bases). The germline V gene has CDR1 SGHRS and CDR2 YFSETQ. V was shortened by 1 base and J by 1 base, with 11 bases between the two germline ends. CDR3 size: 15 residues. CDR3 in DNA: TGCGCCAGCAGCTTGATAGGGGCTCCGAACACTGAAGCTTTCTTT. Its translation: CASSLIGAPNTEAFF.

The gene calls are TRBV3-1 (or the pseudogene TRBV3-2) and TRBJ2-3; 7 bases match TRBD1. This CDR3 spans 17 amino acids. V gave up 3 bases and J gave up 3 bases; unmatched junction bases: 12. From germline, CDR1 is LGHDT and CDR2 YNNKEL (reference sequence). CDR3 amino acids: CASSHTVQGRGTDTQYF. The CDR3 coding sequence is TGTGCCAGCAGCCATACGGTACAGGGGCGAGGGACAGATACGCAGTATTTT.

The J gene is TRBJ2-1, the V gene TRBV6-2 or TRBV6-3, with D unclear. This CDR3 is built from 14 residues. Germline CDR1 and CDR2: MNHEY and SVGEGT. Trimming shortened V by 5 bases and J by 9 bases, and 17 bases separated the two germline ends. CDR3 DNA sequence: TGTGCCAGCAGTAAAACGGCGGTCTCCCTTGAGCAGTTCTTC. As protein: CASSKTAVSLEQFF.

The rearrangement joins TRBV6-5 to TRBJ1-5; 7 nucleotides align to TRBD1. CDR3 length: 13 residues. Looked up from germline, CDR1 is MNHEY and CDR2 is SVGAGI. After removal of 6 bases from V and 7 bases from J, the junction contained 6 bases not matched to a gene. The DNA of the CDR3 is TGTGCCAGCAGGAGGGGGCTCGGGCAGCCCCAGCATTTT. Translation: CASRRGLGQPQHF.

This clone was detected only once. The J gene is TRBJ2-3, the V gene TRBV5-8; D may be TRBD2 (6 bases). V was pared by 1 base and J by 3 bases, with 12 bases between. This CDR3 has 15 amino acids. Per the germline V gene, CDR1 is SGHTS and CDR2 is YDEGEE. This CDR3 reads CASSLLGGRTDTQYF. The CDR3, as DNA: TGTGCCAGCAGCTTGTTGGGGGGTAGAACAGATACGCAGTATTTT.

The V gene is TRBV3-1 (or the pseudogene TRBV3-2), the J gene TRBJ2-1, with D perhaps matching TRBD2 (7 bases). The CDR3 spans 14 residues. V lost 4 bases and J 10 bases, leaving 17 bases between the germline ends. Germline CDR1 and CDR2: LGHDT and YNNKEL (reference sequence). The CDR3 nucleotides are TGTGCCAGCAGCCCTCGCAGGGGAGGGGGGGAGCAGTTCTTC. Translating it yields CASSPRRGGGEQFF.

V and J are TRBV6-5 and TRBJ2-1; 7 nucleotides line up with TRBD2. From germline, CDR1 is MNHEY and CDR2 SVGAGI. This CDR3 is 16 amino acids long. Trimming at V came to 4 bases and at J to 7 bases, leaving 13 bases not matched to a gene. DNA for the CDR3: TGTGCCAGCAGTTCCTCTCGTAGGGAGGGCCCTAATGAGCAGTTCTTC. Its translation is CASSSSRREGPNEQFF.

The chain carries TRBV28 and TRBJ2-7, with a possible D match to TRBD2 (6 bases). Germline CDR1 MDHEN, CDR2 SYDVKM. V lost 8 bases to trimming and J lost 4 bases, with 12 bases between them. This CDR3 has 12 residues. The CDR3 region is CASHGGVYEQYF. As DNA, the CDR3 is TGTGCCAGCCATGGAGGGGTTTACGAGCAGTACTTC.

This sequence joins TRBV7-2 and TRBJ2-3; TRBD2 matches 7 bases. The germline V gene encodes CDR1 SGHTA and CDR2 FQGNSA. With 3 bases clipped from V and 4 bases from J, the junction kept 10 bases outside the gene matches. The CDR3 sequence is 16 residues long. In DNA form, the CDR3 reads TGTGCCAGCAGCTTGTACGGGGGGATGGAGGCAGATACGCAGTATTTT. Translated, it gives CASSLYGGMEADTQYF.

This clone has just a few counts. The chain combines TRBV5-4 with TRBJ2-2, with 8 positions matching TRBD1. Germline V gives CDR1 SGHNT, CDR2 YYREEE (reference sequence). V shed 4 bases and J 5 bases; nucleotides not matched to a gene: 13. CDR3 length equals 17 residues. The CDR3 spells CASSREVQGAVTGELFF. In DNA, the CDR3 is TGTGCCAGCAGCAGGGAAGTTCAGGGGGCAGTGACCGGGGAGCTGTTTTTT.

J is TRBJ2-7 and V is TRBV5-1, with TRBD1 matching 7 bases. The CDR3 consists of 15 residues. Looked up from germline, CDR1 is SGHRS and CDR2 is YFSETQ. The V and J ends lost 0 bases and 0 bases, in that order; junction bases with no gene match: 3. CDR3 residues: CASSLAGQDSYEQYF. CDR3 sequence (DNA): TGCGCCAGCAGCTTGGCCGGACAGGACTCCTACGAGCAGTACTTC.

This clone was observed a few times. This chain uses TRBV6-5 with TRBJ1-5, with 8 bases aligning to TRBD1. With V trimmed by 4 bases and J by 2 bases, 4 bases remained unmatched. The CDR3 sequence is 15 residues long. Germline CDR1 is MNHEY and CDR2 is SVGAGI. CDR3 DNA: TGTGCCAGCAGTTGGGAGACAGGGGGCAATCAGCCCCAGCATTTT. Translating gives CASSWETGGNQPQHF.

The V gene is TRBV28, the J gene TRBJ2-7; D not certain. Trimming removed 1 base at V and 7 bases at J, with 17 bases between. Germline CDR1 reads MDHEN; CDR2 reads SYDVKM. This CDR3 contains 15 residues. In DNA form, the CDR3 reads TGTGCCAGCAGTTTATCTTCTCCAACAGTGGAAGAGCAGTACTTC. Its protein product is CASSLSSPTVEEQYF.

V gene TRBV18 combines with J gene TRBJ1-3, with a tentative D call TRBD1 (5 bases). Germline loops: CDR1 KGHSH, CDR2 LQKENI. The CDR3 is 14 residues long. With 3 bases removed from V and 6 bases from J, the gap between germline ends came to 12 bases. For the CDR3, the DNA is TGTGCCAGCTCACCCCAGGGAGGGGAAAACACCATATATTTT. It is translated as CASSPQGGENTIYF.

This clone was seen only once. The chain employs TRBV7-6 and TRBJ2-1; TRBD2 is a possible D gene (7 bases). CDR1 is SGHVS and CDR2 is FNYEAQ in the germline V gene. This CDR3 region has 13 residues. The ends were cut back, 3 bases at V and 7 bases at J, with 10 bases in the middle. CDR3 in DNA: TGTGCCAGCAGCTTGGGGGGGCCAAATGAGCAGTTCTTC. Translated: CASSLGGPNEQFF.

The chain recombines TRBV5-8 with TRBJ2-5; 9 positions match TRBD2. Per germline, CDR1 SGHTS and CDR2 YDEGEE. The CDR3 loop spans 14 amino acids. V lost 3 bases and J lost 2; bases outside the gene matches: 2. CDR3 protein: CASSYGLAQETQYF. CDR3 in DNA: TGTGCCAGCAGCTACGGACTAGCGCAAGAGACCCAGTACTTC.

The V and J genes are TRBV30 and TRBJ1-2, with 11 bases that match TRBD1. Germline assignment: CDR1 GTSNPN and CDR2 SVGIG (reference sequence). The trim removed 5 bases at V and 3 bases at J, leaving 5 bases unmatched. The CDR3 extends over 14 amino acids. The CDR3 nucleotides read TGTGCCTGGGAGGGACAGGGGGGTTACTATGGCTACACCTTC. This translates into CAWEGQGGYYGYTF.

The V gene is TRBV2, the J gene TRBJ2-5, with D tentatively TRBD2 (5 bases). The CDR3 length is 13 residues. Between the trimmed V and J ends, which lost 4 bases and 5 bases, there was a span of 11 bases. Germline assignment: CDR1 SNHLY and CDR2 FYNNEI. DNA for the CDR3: TGTGCCAGCAGTGCGGGATCCCCCGAGACCCAGTACTTC. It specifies CASSAGSPETQYF. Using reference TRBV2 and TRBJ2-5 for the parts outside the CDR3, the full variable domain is EPEVTQTPSHQVTQMGQEVILRCVPISNHLYFYWYRQILGQKVEFLVSFYNNEISEKSEIFDDQFSVERPDGSNFTLKIRSTKLEDSAMYFCASSAGSPETQYFGPGTRLLVL.

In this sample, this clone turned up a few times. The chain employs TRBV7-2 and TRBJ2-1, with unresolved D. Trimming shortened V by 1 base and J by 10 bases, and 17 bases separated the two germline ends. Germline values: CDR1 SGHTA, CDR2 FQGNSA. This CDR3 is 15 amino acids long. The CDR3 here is CASSLGVGVSEEQFF. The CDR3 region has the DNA TGTGCCAGCAGCTTAGGGGTCGGAGTGTCTGAGGAGCAGTTCTTC.

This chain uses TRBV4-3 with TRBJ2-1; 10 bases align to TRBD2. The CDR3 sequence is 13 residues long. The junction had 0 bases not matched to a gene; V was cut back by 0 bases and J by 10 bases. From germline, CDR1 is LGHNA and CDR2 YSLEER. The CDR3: CASSQDSGREQFF. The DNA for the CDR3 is TGCGCCAGCAGCCAAGATAGCGGGAGGGAGCAGTTCTTC.

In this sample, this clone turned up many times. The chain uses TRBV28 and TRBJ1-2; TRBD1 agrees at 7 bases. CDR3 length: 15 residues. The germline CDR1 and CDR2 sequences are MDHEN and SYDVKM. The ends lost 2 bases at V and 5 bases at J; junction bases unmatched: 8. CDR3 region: CASSLAPPDRYGYTF. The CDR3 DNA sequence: TGTGCCAGCAGTTTAGCCCCTCCGGACAGGTATGGCTACACCTTC.

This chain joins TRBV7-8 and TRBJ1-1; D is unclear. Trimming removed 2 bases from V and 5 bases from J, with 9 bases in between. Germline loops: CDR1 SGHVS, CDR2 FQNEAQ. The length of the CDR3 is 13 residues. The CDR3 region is CASSLSVPTEAFF. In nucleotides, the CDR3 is TGTGCCAGCAGCTTATCGGTCCCGACTGAAGCTTTCTTT. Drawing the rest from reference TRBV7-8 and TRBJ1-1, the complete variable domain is GAGVSQSPRYKVAKRGQDVALRCDPISGHVSLFWYQQALGQGPEFLTYFQNEAQLDKSGLPSDRFFAERPEGSVSTLKIQRTQQEDSAVYLCASSLSVPTEAFFGQGTRLTVV.